What follows is one T cell receptor (beta chain) and its context. This receptor's antigen is unknown. The input lacks base qualities; no much larger clone sits a single base away. The CDR3 holds 14 amino acids from the cysteine to the phenylalanine. Only CDR3 DNA is held: 42 bases, read in frame from base 1. Deletion took 5 bases off V and 0 bases off J, with a span of 12 bases between the germline ends. The CDR1 and CDR2 encoded by the germline V gene (reference sequence) are SGHKS and YYEKEE. The sample is drawn from a study of blood T cell repertoires in COVID-19 (dated by TCRdb to 2018 to 2021). The study in broad terms: Samples covering the acute and convalescent phases of COVID-19 were provided by collaborators in the United States, Italy and Spain. Where available, HLA class I and class II types were obtained from metadata supplied by the sample provider rather than from assay-based typing. The prospective study material was composed of cDNA or gDNA derived from T cells, B-cell-depleted T cells, or PBMCs. The repertoires were made available in a free public database intended to serve as a resource for research on the immune response to SARS-CoV-2. Samples were obtained from the ongoing ImmuneRACE study (first 160 participants) and from about 1,300 subjects provided by 6 global collaborators. A de-identified subject ID, COVID-19 status, age in years and sex were almost always included in the sample metadata. The dataset comprised deeply sampled blood TCRbeta repertoires from subjects exposed to, actively infected with, or recovered from COVID-19. Paper-wide results and their limitations: The amount of clinical and demographic metadata varied by source and participant and was provided uncurated.

The collaborating institutions used their own protocols to collect whole blood in K2EDTA tubes. For TCRbeta analysis, collaborators shipped samples as frozen whole blood, isolated PBMCs, or DNA extracted from either of those sample types. TCRbeta CDR3 regions were amplified from genomic DNA by means of the immunoSEQ Assay, a bias-controlled multiplex PCR. From the authors' description of their analysis: The number of nucleated cells in each sample was estimated by amplification of reference gene primers within the assay. Sequence reads were collapsed and filtered to measure the absolute abundance of every unique TCRbeta CDR3 rearrangement. For each sample, productive Simpson clonality was calculated as the square root of Simpson's diversity index over productive rearrangements. TCRdb's version of the immuneACCESS table is confined to in-frame rearrangements and falls short of the full clone set. An unresolved V gene accounts for under half of the shortfall where checked; the remainder is of unknown origin. That table is the source of V, J and clone size, and D and trimming were worked out from the DNA. This sample is represented by 200,000 to 300,000 clones; approximately 84% of them were singletons. 8.6% of the sample belongs to the ten largest clones.

The specimen sequenced was peripheral blood. The rearrangement joined TRBV5-5 to TRBJ2-7, with the D gene uncertain. The receptor was derived from a human donor in a cohort sampled during active COVID-19. DNA sequence: TGTGCCAGCAGTCTCGGGTTCTTCTCCTACGAGCAGTACTTC. Its protein is CASSLGFFSYEQYF.